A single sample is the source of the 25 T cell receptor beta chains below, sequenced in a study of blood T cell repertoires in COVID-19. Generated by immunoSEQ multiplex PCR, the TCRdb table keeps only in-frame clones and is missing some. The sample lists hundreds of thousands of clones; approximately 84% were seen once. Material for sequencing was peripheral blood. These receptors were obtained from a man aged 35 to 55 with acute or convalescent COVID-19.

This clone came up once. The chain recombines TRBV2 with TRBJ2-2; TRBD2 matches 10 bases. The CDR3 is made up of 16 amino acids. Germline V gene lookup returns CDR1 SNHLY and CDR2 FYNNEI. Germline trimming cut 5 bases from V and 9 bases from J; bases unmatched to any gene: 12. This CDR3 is CASSRSGGALGRELFF. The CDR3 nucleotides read TGTGCCAGCAGTCGGAGCGGGGGGGCCTTAGGAAGGGAGCTGTTTTTT.

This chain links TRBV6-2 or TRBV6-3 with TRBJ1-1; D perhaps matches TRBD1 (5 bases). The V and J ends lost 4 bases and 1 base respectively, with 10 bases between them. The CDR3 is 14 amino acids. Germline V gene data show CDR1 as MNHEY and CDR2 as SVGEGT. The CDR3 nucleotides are TGTGCCAGCAGTTTGGACACCCCGAACACTGAAGCTTTCTTT. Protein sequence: CASSLDTPNTEAFF.

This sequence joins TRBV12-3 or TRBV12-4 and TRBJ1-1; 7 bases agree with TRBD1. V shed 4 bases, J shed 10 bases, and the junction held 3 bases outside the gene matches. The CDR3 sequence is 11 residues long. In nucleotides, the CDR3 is TGTGCCAGCAGTTGGGGACAGCTAGCTTTCTTT. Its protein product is CASSWGQLAFF.

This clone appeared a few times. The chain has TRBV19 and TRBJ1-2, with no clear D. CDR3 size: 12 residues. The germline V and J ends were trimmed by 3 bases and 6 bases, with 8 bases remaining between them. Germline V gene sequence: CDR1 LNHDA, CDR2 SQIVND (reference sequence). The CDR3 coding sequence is TGTGCCAGTAGTATCTCGGGGAATGGCTACACCTTC. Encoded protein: CASSISGNGYTF.

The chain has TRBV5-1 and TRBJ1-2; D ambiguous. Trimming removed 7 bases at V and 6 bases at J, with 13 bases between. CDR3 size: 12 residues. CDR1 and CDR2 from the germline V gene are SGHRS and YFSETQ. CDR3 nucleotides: TGCGCCAGCCAAGGAGGGAGAAATGGCTACACCTTC. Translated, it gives CASQGGRNGYTF. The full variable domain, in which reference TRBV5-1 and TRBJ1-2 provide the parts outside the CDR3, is KAGVTQTPRYLIKTRGQQVTLSCSPISGHRSVSWYQQTPGQGLQFLFEYFSETQRNKGNFPGRFSGRQFSNSRSEMNVSTLELGDSALYLCASQGGRNGYTFGSGTRLTVV.

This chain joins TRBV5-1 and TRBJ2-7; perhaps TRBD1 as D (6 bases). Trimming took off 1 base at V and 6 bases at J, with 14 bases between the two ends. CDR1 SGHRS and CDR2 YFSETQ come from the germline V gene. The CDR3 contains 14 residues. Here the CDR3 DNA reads TGCGCCAGCAGCTTGACACAGGGCTCGCTCGAGCAGTACTTC. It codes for CASSLTQGSLEQYF.

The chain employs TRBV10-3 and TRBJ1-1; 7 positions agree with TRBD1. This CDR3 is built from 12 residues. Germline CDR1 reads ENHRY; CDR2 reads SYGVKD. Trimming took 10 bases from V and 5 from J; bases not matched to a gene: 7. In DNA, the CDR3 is TGTGCCACACAGGGGATGAGGACTGAAGCTTTCTTT. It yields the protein CATQGMRTEAFF.

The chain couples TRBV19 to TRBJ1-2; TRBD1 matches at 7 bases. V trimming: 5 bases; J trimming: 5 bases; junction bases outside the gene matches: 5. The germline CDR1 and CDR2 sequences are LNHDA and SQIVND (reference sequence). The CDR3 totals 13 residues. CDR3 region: CASSRQGGYGYTF. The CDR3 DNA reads TGTGCCAGTAGTCGACAGGGTGGGTATGGCTACACCTTC.

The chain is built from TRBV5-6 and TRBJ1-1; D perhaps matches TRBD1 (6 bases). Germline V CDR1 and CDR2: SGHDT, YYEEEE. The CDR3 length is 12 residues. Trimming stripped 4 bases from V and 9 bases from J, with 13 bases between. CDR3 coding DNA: TGTGCCAGCAGCGCTTCAGGGGCCAAAGCTTTCTTT. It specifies CASSASGAKAFF.

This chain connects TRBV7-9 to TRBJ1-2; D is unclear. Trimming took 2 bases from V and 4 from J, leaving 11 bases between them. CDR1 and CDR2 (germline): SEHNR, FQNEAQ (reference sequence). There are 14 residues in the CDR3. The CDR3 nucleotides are TGTGCCAGCAGCTTATCTCAGGTCGCCTATGGCTACACCTTC. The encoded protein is CASSLSQVAYGYTF.

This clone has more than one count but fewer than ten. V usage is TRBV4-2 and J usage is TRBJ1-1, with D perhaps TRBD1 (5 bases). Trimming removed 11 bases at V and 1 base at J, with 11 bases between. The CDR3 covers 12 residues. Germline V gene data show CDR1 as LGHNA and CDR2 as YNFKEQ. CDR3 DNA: TGTGCCTCCTCGGGGGAGAACACTGAAGCTTTCTTT. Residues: CASSGENTEAFF.

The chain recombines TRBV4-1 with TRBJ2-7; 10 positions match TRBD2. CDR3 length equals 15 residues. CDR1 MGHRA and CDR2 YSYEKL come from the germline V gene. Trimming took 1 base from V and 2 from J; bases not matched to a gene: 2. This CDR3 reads CASSQVLAGPYEQYF. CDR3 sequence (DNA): TGCGCCAGCAGCCAAGTACTAGCGGGACCCTACGAGCAGTACTTC.

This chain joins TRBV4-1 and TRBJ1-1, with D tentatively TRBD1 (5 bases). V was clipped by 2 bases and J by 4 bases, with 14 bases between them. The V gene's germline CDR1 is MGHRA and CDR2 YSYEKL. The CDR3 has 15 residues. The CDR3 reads CASSQSLDSGTEAFF. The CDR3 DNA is TGCGCCAGCAGCCAATCTCTAGACAGTGGCACTGAAGCTTTCTTT.

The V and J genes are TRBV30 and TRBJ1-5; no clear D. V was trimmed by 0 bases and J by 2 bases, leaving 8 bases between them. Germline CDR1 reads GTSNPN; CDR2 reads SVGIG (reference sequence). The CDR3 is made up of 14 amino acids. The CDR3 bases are TGTGCCTGGAGTGTATCCTCCGGCAATCAGCCCCAGCATTTT. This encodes CAWSVSSGNQPQHF.

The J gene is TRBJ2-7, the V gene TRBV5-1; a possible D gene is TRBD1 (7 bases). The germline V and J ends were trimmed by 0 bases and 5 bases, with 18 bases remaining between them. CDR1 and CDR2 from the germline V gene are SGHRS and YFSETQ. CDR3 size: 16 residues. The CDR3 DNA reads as TGCGCCAGCAGCTTGGGAAGAAGACAGGGACTGAACGAGCAGTACTTC. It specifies CASSLGRRQGLNEQYF.

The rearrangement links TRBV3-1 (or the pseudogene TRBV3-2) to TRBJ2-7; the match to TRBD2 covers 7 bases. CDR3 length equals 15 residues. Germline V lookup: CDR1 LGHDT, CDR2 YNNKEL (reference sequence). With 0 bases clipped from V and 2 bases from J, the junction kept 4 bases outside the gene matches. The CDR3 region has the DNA TGTGCCAGCAGCCAAGATATCAGCGGGGCCTACGAGCAGTACTTC. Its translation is CASSQDISGAYEQYF.

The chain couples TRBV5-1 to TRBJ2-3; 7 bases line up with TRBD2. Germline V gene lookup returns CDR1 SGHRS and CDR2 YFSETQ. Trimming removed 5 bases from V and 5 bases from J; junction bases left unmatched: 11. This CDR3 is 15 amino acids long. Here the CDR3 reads CASRLEAVAGDTQYF. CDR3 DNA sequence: TGCGCCAGCAGGCTCGAAGCGGTAGCGGGAGATACGCAGTATTTT.

CDR3 sequence reads: CASSSPGGDETQYF. The CDR3, as DNA: TGTGCCAGCAGCTCGCCTGGGGGGGATGAGACCCAGTACTTC. V gene TRBV5-4 combines with J gene TRBJ2-5; 7 bases line up with TRBD2. There are 14 residues in the CDR3. The trim removed 3 bases at V and 5 bases at J, leaving 7 bases unmatched. Germline lookup yields CDR1 SGHNT and CDR2 YYREEE (reference sequence).

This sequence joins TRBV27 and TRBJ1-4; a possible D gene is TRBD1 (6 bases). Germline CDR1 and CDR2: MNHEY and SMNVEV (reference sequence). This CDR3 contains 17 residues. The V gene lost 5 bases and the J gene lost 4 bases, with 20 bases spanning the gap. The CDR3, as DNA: TGTGCCAGCAGTCCCTATTTCGACAGGACCGATAATGAAAAACTGTTTTTT. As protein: CASSPYFDRTDNEKLFF.

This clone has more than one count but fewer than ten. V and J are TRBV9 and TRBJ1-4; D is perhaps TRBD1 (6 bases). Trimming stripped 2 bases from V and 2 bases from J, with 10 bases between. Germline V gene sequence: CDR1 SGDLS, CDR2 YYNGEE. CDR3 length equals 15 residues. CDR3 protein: CASSVGGRTNEKLFF. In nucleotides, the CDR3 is TGTGCCAGCAGCGTTGGGGGCCGCACTAATGAAAAACTGTTTTTT. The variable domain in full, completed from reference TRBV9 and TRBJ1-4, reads DSGVTQTPKHLITATGQRVTLRCSPRSGDLSVYWYQQSLDQGLQFLIQYYNGEERAKGNILERFSAQQFPDLHSELNLSSLELGDSALYFCASSVGGRTNEKLFFGSGTQLSVL.

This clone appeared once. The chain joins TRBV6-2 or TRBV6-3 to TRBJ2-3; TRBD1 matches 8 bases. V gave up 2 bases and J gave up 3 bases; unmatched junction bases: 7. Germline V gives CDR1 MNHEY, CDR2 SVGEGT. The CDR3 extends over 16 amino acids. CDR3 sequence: CASSYHLDRETDTQYF. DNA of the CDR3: TGTGCCAGCAGTTACCATTTGGACAGGGAGACAGATACGCAGTATTTT.

The chain's CDR3 is CASSRVQAGDTDTQYF. The CDR3 DNA is TGCGCCAGCAGCCGAGTTCAAGCGGGGGACACAGATACGCAGTATTTT. The V call is TRBV4-1, the J call TRBJ2-3; 8 bases align to TRBD2. Germline trimming cut 4 bases from V and 2 bases from J; bases unmatched to any gene: 8. CDR1 MGHRA and CDR2 YSYEKL come from the germline V gene. This CDR3 is built from 16 residues.

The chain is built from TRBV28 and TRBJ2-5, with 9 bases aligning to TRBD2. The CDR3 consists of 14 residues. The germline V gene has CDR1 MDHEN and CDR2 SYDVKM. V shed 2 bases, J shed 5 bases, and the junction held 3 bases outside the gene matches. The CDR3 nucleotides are TGTGCCAGCAGTTTAGGTCTAGCGGGGGAGACCCAGTACTTC. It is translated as CASSLGLAGETQYF.

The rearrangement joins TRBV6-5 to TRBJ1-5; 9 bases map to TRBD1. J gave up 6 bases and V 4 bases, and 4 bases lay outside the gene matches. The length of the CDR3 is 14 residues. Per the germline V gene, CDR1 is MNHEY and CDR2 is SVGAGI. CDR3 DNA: TGTGCCAGCAGTTTCCGGACAGGGGTTCAGCCCCAGCATTTT. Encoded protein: CASSFRTGVQPQHF.

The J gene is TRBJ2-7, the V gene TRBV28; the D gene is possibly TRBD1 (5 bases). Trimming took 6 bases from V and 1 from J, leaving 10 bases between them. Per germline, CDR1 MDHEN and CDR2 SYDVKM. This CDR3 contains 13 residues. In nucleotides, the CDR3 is TGTGCCAGCAGGCCGGACACGTCCTACGAGCAGTACTTC. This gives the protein CASRPDTSYEQYF.